This T cell receptor beta chain was captured by sequencing in a study of cytomegalovirus exposure and HLA in healthy donors. There are 16 residues in the CDR3. Trimming cost V 0 bases and J 1 base, with 12 bases left between them. The V gene's germline CDR1 is MNHEY and CDR2 SVGAGI. Study results and caveats: What TCR beta sequences reportedly achieved was accurate prediction of HLA-A and HLA-B alleles in most subjects. Cytomegalovirus-associated TCR beta chains were listed, numbering 150 to 200. In a later analysis, productive TCRs from donors in an Asian-associated ancestry cluster reportedly carried fewer N-insertions than the cohort mean. Certain indistinguishable V segments, among them TRBV6-2 and TRBV6-3, were excluded.

The PCR used 60 Vbeta and 13 Jbeta primers. The method was immunoSEQ multiplex PCR; TCRdb's version includes in-frame clones alone and lacks a portion of them. This sample has about 98,000 clones, with 70% found just once. This clone occurred a few times. Its antigen is as yet unknown. The sequence was collected from a man aged 50 or older in good health and CMV-seronegative. V and J are TRBV6-5 and TRBJ1-2; no reliable D call. Source material: PBMCs. DNA for the CDR3: TGTGCCAGCAGTTACTCGAGGCCTCCAATTAACTATGGCTACACCTTC. Its protein product is CASSYSRPPINYGYTF.